This T cell receptor (beta chain) was sequenced in a study of cytomegalovirus exposure and HLA in healthy donors. Study-wide findings and caveats: The authors listed 164 TCR beta chains as cytomegalovirus-associated.

TCRdb's copy holds only in-frame clones and misses some; the assay was immunoSEQ multiplex PCR. This table has 70,000 to 75,000 clones, roughly 93% appearing once. Trimming shortened V by 3 bases and J by 4 bases, and 13 bases separated the two germline ends. CDR1 is GTSNPN, CDR2 SVGIG, per germline (reference sequence). The CDR3 runs 14 residues. With respect to this clone: Its antigen is undetermined.

This sequence originates from a woman aged 18-29 years in good health and CMV-seropositive. The chain uses TRBV30 and TRBJ1-3; possible D gene TRBD1, 5 bases. The sequenced material came from PBMCs. The CDR3 protein is CAWSGGFGGNTIYF. Here the CDR3 DNA reads TGTGCCTGGAGCGGGGGGTTTGGCGGAAACACCATATATTTT.